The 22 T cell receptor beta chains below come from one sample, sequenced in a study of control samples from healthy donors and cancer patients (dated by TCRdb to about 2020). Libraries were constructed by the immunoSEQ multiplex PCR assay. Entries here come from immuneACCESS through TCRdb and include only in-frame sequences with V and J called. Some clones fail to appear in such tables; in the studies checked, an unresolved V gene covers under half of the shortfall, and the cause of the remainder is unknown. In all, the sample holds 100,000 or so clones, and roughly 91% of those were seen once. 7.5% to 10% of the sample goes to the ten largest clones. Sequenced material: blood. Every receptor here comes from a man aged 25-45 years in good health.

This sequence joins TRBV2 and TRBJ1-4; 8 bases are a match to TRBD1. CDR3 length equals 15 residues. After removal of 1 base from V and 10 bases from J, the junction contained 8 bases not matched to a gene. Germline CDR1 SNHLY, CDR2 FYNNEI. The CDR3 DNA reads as TGTGCCAGCAGTGAAGGCCAGGGGGCGATCGGAAAACTGTTTTTT. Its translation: CASSEGQGAIGKLFF.

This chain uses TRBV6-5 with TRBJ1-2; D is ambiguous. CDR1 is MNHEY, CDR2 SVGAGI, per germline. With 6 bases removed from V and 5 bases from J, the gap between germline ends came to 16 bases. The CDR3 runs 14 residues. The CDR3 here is CASSVSGGRYGYTF. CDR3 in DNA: TGTGCCAGCAGCGTCTCGGGCGGCCGATATGGCTACACCTTC.

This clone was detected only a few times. The CDR3 DNA sequence: TGTGCCAGCAGGCTTGGACAGGTCAATGAGCAGTTCTTC. Amino acids: CASRLGQVNEQFF. V gene TRBV12-3 or TRBV12-4 combines with J gene TRBJ2-1, with 7 positions matching TRBD1. After removal of 6 bases from V and 6 bases from J, the junction contained 5 bases not matched to a gene. The CDR3 has 13 amino acids.

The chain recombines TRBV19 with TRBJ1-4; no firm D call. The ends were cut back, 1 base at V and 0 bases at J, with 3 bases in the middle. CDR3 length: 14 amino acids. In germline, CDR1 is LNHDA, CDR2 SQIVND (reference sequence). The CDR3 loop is CASSIGATNEKLFF. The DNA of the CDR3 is TGTGCCAGTAGTATAGGTGCAACTAATGAAAAACTGTTTTTT.

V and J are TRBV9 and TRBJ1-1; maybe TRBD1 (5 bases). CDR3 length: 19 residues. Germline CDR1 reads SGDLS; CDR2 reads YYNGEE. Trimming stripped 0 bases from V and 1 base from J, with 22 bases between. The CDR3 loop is CASSVGRDGHKQKNTEAFF. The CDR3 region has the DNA TGTGCCAGCAGCGTAGGTAGGGACGGACATAAACAGAAGAACACTGAAGCTTTCTTT.

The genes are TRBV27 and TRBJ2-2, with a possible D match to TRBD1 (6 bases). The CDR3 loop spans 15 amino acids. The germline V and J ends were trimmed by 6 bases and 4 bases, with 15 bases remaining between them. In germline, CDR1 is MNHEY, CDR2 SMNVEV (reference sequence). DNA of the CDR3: TGTGCCAGCAGGAGGTTGGGGGCTGGCACCGGGGAGCTGTTTTTT. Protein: CASRRLGAGTGELFF.

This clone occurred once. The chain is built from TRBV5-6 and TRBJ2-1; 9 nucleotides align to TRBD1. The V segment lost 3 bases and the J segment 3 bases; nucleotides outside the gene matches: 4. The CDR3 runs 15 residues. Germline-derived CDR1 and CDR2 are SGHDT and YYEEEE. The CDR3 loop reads CASSWAGQGYNEQFF. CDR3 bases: TGTGCCAGCAGCTGGGCGGGACAGGGCTACAATGAGCAGTTCTTC.

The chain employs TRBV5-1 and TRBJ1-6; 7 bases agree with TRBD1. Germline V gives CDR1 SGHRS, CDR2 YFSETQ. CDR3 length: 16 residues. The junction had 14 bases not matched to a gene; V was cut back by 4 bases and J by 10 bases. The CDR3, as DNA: TGCGCCAGCAGCCCGACGGGCTTGACAGGGAACTCACCCCTCCACTTT. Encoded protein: CASSPTGLTGNSPLHF.

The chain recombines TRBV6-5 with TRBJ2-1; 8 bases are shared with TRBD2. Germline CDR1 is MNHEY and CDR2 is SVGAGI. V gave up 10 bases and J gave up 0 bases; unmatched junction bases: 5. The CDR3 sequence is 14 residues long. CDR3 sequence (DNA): TGTGCCACCCAGCGGGAGAGCTCCTACAATGAGCAGTTCTTC. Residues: CATQRESSYNEQFF.

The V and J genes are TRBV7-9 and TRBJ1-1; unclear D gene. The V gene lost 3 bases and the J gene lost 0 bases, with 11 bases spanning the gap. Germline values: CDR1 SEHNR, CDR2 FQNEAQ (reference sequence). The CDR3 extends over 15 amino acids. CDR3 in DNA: TGTGCCAGCAGCTTTTCAGGTGCTCTGAACACTGAAGCTTTCTTT. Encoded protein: CASSFSGALNTEAFF.

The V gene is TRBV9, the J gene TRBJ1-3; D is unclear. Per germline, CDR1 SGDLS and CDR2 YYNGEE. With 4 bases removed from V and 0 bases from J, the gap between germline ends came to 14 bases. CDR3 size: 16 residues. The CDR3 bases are TGTGCCAGCAGCCCGACGGACGGGAGCTCTGGAAACACCATATATTTT. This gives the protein CASSPTDGSSGNTIYF.

The CDR3 region has the DNA TGTGCCAGCAGCTTAGGGACAGGCTGGAACACTGAAGCTTTCTTT. Translating it yields CASSLGTGWNTEAFF. The chain recombines TRBV7-6 with TRBJ1-1, with TRBD1 identical over 7 bases. Germline lookup yields CDR1 SGHVS and CDR2 FNYEAQ. V dropped 1 base and J dropped 1; count of bases not matched to a gene: 3. CDR3 length: 15 residues.

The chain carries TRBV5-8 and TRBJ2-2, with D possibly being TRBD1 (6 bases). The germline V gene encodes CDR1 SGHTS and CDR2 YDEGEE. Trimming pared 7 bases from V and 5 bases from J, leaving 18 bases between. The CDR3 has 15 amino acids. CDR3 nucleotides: TGTGCCAGCGGGCCCAGGGGTCAACCGACCGGGGAGCTGTTTTTT. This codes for CASGPRGQPTGELFF.

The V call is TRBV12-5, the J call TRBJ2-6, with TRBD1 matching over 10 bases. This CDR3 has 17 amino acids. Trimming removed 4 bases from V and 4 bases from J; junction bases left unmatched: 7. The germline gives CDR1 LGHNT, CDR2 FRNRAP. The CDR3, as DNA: TGTGCTAGTGGTTCCGGGACAGGGGCTGTCGGGGCCAACGTCCTGACTTTC. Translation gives CASGSGTGAVGANVLTF.

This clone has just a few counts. For the CDR3, the DNA is TGCGCCAGCAGCCGGGCTCAGGGGTATGAAAAACTGTTTTTT. Its protein product is CASSRAQGYEKLFF. The chain has TRBV4-1 and TRBJ1-4; perhaps TRBD1 as D (6 bases). This CDR3 has 14 residues. The germline gives CDR1 MGHRA, CDR2 YSYEKL. V was clipped by 4 bases and J by 6 bases, with 12 bases between them.

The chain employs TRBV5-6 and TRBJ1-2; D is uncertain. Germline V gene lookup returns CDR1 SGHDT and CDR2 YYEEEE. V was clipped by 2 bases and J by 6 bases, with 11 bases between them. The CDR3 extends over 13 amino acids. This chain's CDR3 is CASSFVRENGYTF. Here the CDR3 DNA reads TGTGCCAGCAGCTTCGTCCGGGAAAATGGCTACACCTTC.

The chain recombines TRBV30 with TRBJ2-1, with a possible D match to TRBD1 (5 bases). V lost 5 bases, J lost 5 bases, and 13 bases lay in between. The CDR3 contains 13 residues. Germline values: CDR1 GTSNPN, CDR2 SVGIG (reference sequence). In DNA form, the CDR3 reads TGTGCCTGGGAAGGGGATAGAAACAATGAGCAGTTCTTC. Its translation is CAWEGDRNNEQFF.

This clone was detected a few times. Here the CDR3 reads CASSHGSGSQSYNEQFF. CDR3 DNA sequence: TGTGCCAGCAGCCATGGTAGCGGGAGCCAGTCCTACAATGAGCAGTTCTTC. This rearrangement joins TRBV3-1 (or the pseudogene TRBV3-2) to TRBJ2-1; TRBD2 aligns across 9 bases. The CDR3 is 17 residues long. Germline V gene data show CDR1 as LGHDT and CDR2 as YNNKEL (reference sequence). V shed 3 bases and J 1 base; nucleotides not matched to a gene: 7.

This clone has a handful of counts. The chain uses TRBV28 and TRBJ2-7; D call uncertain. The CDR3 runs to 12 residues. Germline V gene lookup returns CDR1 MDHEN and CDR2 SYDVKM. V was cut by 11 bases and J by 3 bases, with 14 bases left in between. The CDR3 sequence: CASTSHDYEQYF. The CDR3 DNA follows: TGTGCCTCAACTTCGCATGACTACGAGCAGTACTTC.

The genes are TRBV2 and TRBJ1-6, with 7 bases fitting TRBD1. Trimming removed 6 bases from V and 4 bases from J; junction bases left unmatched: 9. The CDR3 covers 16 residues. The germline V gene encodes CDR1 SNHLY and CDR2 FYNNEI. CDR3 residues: CASSPSQGTYNSPLHF. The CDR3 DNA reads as TGTGCCAGCAGCCCATCACAGGGGACGTATAATTCACCCCTCCACTTT.

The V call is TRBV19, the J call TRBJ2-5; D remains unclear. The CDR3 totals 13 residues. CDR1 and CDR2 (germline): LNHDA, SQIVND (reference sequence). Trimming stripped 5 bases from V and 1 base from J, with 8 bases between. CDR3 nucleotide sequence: TGTGCCAGTAGTCGGGCGTTCCAAGAGACCCAGTACTTC. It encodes CASSRAFQETQYF.

This chain's CDR3 is CATSDLLRVSGNTIYF. The CDR3, as DNA: TGTGCCACCAGTGATTTGCTCAGGGTATCTGGAAACACCATATATTTT. The chain joins TRBV24-1 to TRBJ1-3; possible D gene TRBD1, 5 bases. The germline V gene encodes CDR1 KGHDR and CDR2 SFDVKD. V dropped 0 bases and J dropped 1 base, with 9 bases sitting between them. The CDR3 length is 16 residues.